Following are 17 T cell receptor beta chains from one sample sequenced in a study of T cells after yellow fever vaccination (dated by TCRdb to the late 2010s). The sample's treatment or condition, from its label and the paper: live attenuated yellow fever vaccine strain. Receptor amplification or capture employed 5' RACE. The sample was run on an Illumina HiSeq 2500. TCRdb passed the public sequencing reads through fastp at Q25 and MiXCR, retaining productive beta sequences. Identical CDR3 protein sequences are pooled into one entry, listed with their most common genes and DNA. The sample table shows roughly 500,000 distinct CDR3 sequences, and about 19% are seen once. Roughly an eighth of the sample lies in the top ten. The source material was PBMCs, sampled 15 days after the yellow fever booster vaccination. Every receptor here comes from a man under 40 who received the YFV17D yellow fever vaccine.

This clonotype was seen only a few times. V usage is TRBV5-1 and J usage is TRBJ2-3; possibly TRBD1 for D (5 bases). Trimming pared 6 bases from V and 0 bases from J, leaving 20 bases between. The CDR3 totals 17 residues. The germline V gene encodes CDR1 SGHRS and CDR2 YFSETQ. The CDR3 reads CASTGLVGPTSTDTQYF. In nucleotides, the CDR3 is TGCGCCAGCACCGGTCTGGTGGGGCCTACTAGCACAGATACGCAGTATTTT.

V is TRBV24-1 and J is TRBJ2-1, with 12 bases aligning to TRBD2. The CDR3 is made up of 18 amino acids. J was trimmed by 9 bases and V by 4 bases; bases with no gene match: 15. Germline-derived CDR1 and CDR2 are KGHDR and SFDVKD. The DNA of the CDR3 is TGTGCCACCAGTGACCCCGGACGGACTAGCGGGATGAGGGGTGAGCAGTTCTTC. It translates to CATSDPGRTSGMRGEQFF.

This chain joins TRBV4-3 and TRBJ1-4, with 8 bases identical to TRBD1. This CDR3 has 16 amino acids. Germline values: CDR1 LGHNA, CDR2 YSLEER. Trimming removed 4 bases from V and 4 bases from J; junction bases left unmatched: 8. CDR3 residues: CASSRNGQGHNEKLFF. The CDR3 bases are TGCGCCAGCAGCCGCAATGGACAGGGTCATAATGAAAAACTGTTTTTT.

To note about this clonotype: An end of the junction does not agree with germline; a read error may underlie this. The chain uses TRBV4-2 and TRBJ1-3; D is undetermined. The CDR3 spans 16 residues. Germline-derived CDR1 and CDR2 are LGHNA and YNFKEQ. CDR3 sequence reads: CAISQEFSSSGNTIYF. In DNA, the CDR3 is TGTGCCATCAGCCAAGAGTTTTCGTCCTCTGGAAACACCATATATTTT.

This clonotype came up a few times. The V call is TRBV5-1, the J call TRBJ2-5, with D possibly TRBD1 on 7 matching bases. Germline V gene sequence: CDR1 SGHRS, CDR2 YFSETQ. CDR3 size: 17 residues. V was cut by 0 bases and J by 1 base, with 16 bases left in between. The CDR3 nucleotides read TGCGCCAGCAGCTTGGGGTTGACAGGGAGGACCCAAGAGACCCAGTACTTC. Protein: CASSLGLTGRTQETQYF.

J is TRBJ2-1 and V is TRBV6-5; the match to TRBD2 covers 7 bases. V lost 3 bases and J lost 0; bases outside the gene matches: 14. The CDR3 is 19 amino acids. Per germline, CDR1 MNHEY and CDR2 SVGAGI. The CDR3 DNA reads TGTGCCAGCAGTTATCACCATGGGGCGGGAGTTAACTCCTACAATGAGCAGTTCTTC. It codes for CASSYHHGAGVNSYNEQFF.

CDR3 loop: CASSVASNEQFF. In DNA form, the CDR3 reads TGTGCCAGCAGCGTAGCCAGCAATGAGCAGTTCTTC. The chain uses TRBV9 and TRBJ2-1; D not resolved. The length of the CDR3 is 12 residues. CDR1 is SGDLS, CDR2 YYNGEE, per germline. Trimming shortened V by 0 bases and J by 6 bases, and 4 bases separated the two germline ends. The entire variable domain, with the rest obtained from reference TRBV9 and TRBJ2-1, is as follows: DSGVTQTPKHLITATGQRVTLRCSPRSGDLSVYWYQQSLDQGLQFLIQYYNGEERAKGNILERFSAQQFPDLHSELNLSSLELGDSALYFCASSVASNEQFFGPGTRLTVL.

The sample holds a few counts of this clonotype. The chain links TRBV5-1 to TRBJ2-1, with a tentative D call TRBD2 (6 bases). The V and J ends lost 1 base and 2 bases respectively, with 16 bases between them. The germline V gene encodes CDR1 SGHRS and CDR2 YFSETQ. The CDR3 consists of 17 residues. The CDR3 loop reads CASSLRSGRFTYNEQFF. Written as DNA, the CDR3 is TGCGCCAGCAGCTTGAGGTCAGGGAGGTTCACCTACAATGAGCAGTTCTTC.

The V gene is TRBV12-3 or TRBV12-4, the J gene TRBJ2-3; tentative D call: TRBD1 (5 bases). V lost 4 bases to trimming and J lost 3 bases, with 14 bases between them. The CDR3 has 15 residues. Here the CDR3 DNA reads TGTGCCAGCAGTTCCTCCCAGGGATCGACAGATACGCAGTATTTT. Protein product: CASSSSQGSTDTQYF.

The chain is built from TRBV6-2 or TRBV6-3 and TRBJ1-4, with D perhaps matching TRBD1 (5 bases). CDR1 MNHEY and CDR2 SVGEGT come from the germline V gene. V lost 0 bases to trimming and J lost 8 bases, with 10 bases between them. CDR3 length: 14 residues. The CDR3 DNA is TGTGCCAGCAGTTACTCGCGGACAACCGAAAAACTGTTTTTT. This codes for CASSYSRTTEKLFF.

This clonotype appeared a few times. The V call is TRBV5-6, the J call TRBJ2-1; 8 bases align to TRBD1. Germline V gives CDR1 SGHDT, CDR2 YYEEEE. CDR3 length: 16 residues. Trimming removed 6 bases from V and 0 bases from J; junction bases left unmatched: 8. In DNA, the CDR3 is TGTGCCAGCACCCTCAACAGGGGGAGCTCCTACAATGAGCAGTTCTTC. Amino acids: CASTLNRGSSYNEQFF. The whole variable domain, remainder taken from reference TRBV5-6 and TRBJ2-1, is DAGVTQSPTHLIKTRGQQVTLRCSPKSGHDTVSWYQQALGQGPQFIFQYYEEEERQRGNFPDRFSGHQFPNYSSELNVNALLLGDSALYLCASTLNRGSSYNEQFFGPGTRLTVL.

The chain uses TRBV10-3 and TRBJ2-7; possibly TRBD2 for D (5 bases). Germline V CDR1 and CDR2: ENHRY, SYGVKD. CDR3 length equals 15 residues. V lost 2 bases and J lost 9, with 20 bases in between. In DNA form, the CDR3 reads TGTGCCATCAGTGAGGGAGAGGGTTCGGTTTTCGGGCAGTACTTC. Its protein product is CAISEGEGSVFGQYF.

V gene TRBV20-1 combines with J gene TRBJ2-7, with 11 bases aligning to TRBD2. This CDR3 spans 14 amino acids. The V and J ends lost 5 bases and 6 bases, in that order; junction bases with no gene match: 9. CDR1 is DFQATT and CDR2 is SNEGSKA in the germline V gene (reference sequence). CDR3 in DNA: TGCAGTGCTGCAACAACTAGCGGGAGCACCGAGCAGTACTTC. Its translation is CSAATTSGSTEQYF.

V usage is TRBV7-9 and J usage is TRBJ2-5, with D possibly matching TRBD2 (6 bases). The germline V gene has CDR1 SEHNR and CDR2 FQNEAQ (reference sequence). There are 14 residues in the CDR3. Trimming stripped 8 bases from V and 4 bases from J, with 17 bases between. The CDR3 coding sequence is TGTGCCAGCCAAAAGGCCGGGGGTGGAGAGACCCAGTACTTC. This encodes CASQKAGGGETQYF.

The V and J genes are TRBV5-1 and TRBJ2-1, with TRBD1 as a possible D gene (5 bases). From germline, CDR1 is SGHRS and CDR2 YFSETQ. The CDR3 length is 14 residues. The V and J ends lost 2 bases and 5 bases respectively, with 11 bases between them. CDR3 sequence: CASSFRADHNEQFF. The DNA of the CDR3 is TGCGCCAGCAGCTTCAGGGCAGACCACAATGAGCAGTTCTTC.

The rearrangement links TRBV4-1 to TRBJ1-1; 7 bases agree with TRBD1. Germline V gene sequence: CDR1 MGHRA, CDR2 YSYEKL. This CDR3 contains 16 residues. V shed 1 base, J shed 10 bases, and the junction held 15 bases outside the gene matches. CDR3 in amino acids: CASSQVEWDSIKGAFF. CDR3 in DNA: TGCGCCAGCAGCCAAGTAGAATGGGACAGCATTAAGGGAGCTTTCTTT.

The CDR3 DNA reads TGCAGTGAGGTGGAGGTCGGCACAGATACGCAGTATTTT. Translated: CSEVEVGTDTQYF. V gene TRBV20-1 combines with J gene TRBJ2-3; a possible D gene is TRBD2 (5 bases). The V gene's germline CDR1 is DFQATT and CDR2 SNEGSKA (reference sequence). Between the trimmed V and J ends, which lost 7 bases and 1 base, there was a span of 12 bases. The CDR3 extends over 13 amino acids.